The 11 T cell receptor beta chains in this list originate from one sample, sequenced in a study of Tregs in tolerant kidney transplant recipients. Profiling relied on immunoSEQ multiplex PCR, and the TCRdb table lists in-frame clones only, not all of them. This sample's clone table lists 30,000 to 35,000 clones. The source was CD8+ T cells from blood, collected before the transplant. These receptors were collected from a human donor who received a combined kidney and bone marrow transplant.

On this clone: The read finishes 3 residues shy of the CDR3 end, and the germline J gene is used to complete it. V usage is TRBV13 and J usage is TRBJ2-1, with D maybe TRBD2 (5 bases). The CDR3 runs to 13 residues. Germline loops: CDR1 PRHDT, CDR2 FYEKMQ (reference sequence). Deletions cut 0 bases from V and 9 bases from J, with 9 bases between. CDR3 DNA (partial): TGTGCCAGCAGCTTAGGTCCGGGGTTTGAG. Translating gives CASSLGPGFE. The CDR3, in full, reads CASSLGPGFEQFF.

This chain's CDR3 is CAWRPGTSGPLDTQYF. The CDR3 DNA, read in part, is TGTGCCTGGAGGCCCGGGACTAGCGGACCTTTAGATACG. The J gene is TRBJ2-3, the V gene TRBV30, with TRBD2 matching 11 bases. The read ends 3 residues before the CDR3 terminus; that terminus is restored from the germline J gene. Per germline, CDR1 GTSNPN and CDR2 SVGIG (reference sequence). The CDR3 loop spans 16 amino acids. J was trimmed by 5 bases and V by 3 bases; bases with no gene match: 10.

Of note for this clone: Read sequence stops 3 residues before the CDR3 end, and the germline J gene provides the missing end. The chain has TRBV18 and TRBJ1-3; D gene unclear. Germline V gives CDR1 KGHSH, CDR2 LQKENI. This CDR3 spans 20 amino acids. Trimming pared 1 base from V and 0 bases from J, leaving 22 bases between. The covered CDR3 bases are TGTGCCAGCTCACCACGCCAGGAACCATATAGACCAAGCTCTGGAAACACC. This codes for CASSPRQEPYRPSSGNT. The whole CDR3 region reads CASSPRQEPYRPSSGNTIYF.

Worth noting for this clone: The CDR3 end falls 3 residues outside the read, so it is completed with the germline J gene. This chain links TRBV19 with TRBJ2-2; D is perhaps TRBD1 (6 bases). V was clipped by 5 bases and J by 5 bases, with 18 bases between them. The V gene's germline CDR1 is LNHDA and CDR2 SQIVND (reference sequence). The CDR3 runs 16 residues. This CDR3 reads CASSLPWGLGTGELFF. The CDR3 DNA, read in part, is TGTGCCAGTAGTCTTCCATGGGGGCTTGGAACCGGGGAG.

A word on this clone: The read finishes 3 residues shy of the CDR3 end, and the germline J gene is used to complete it. V gene TRBV7-2 combines with J gene TRBJ2-1; 7 positions match TRBD1. The V gene's germline CDR1 is SGHTA and CDR2 FQGNSA. This CDR3 has 15 amino acids. Trimming removed 2 bases from V and 6 bases from J; junction bases left unmatched: 7. The CDR3 sequence: CASSLRDRAANEQFF. The CDR3 DNA, read in part, is TGTGCCAGCAGCTTAAGAGACAGGGCCGCCAATGAG.

The CDR3 bases that were read are TGTGCCAGCAGTTACCCAGACTACGAG. Protein product: CASSYPDYE. Given in full, the CDR3 is CASSYPDYEQYF. The chain has TRBV6-2 or TRBV6-3 and TRBJ2-7; D gene unclear. Read data end 3 residues before the CDR3 end; the end is taken from the germline J gene. V lost 2 bases and J lost 3, with 5 bases in between. The germline V gene has CDR1 MNHEY and CDR2 SVGEGT. The CDR3 is 12 amino acids.

On this clone: The CDR3 end is not reached by the read, which stops 3 residues before it; the germline J gene fills it in. The chain has TRBV6-1 and TRBJ1-1, with no clear D. The CDR3 loop spans 13 amino acids. CDR1 and CDR2 from the germline V gene are MNHNS and SASEGT. Trimming stripped 4 bases from V and 1 base from J, with 7 bases between. The CDR3 protein is CASSVVQNTEAFF. The DNA read from the CDR3 is TGTGCCAGCAGTGTAGTCCAGAACACTGAA.

A word on this clone: The CDR3 is cut off 3 residues early in the read; its end comes from the germline J gene. The chain combines TRBV19 with TRBJ2-7; 11 bases match TRBD1. The V segment lost 6 bases and the J segment 3 bases; nucleotides outside the gene matches: 7. The CDR3 is made up of 15 amino acids. Germline loops: CDR1 LNHDA, CDR2 SQIVND (reference sequence). The CDR3 DNA, read in part, is TGTGCCAGTAGCAAAGGGACAGGGGGTCTCTACGAG. Its translation is CASSKGTGGLYE. The full CDR3 protein is CASSKGTGGLYEQYF. Full variable domain (remainder filled in from reference TRBV19 and TRBJ2-7): DGGITQSPKYLFRKEGQNVTLSCEQNLNHDAMYWYRQDPGQGLRLIYYSQIVNDFQKGDIAEGYSVSREKKESFPLTVTSAQKNPTAFYLCASSKGTGGLYEQYFGPGTRLTVT.

CDR3 region: CASRGGGALNTGELFF. CDR3 bases read: TGTGCCAGCAGGGGGGGTGGGGCGTTGAACACCGGGGAG. V usage is TRBV2 and J usage is TRBJ2-2; TRBD2 is a possible D gene (6 bases). The read terminates 3 residues before the CDR3 end, so the remaining end is supplied by the germline J gene. Trimming cost V 6 bases and J 1 base, with 15 bases left between them. Germline V gives CDR1 SNHLY, CDR2 FYNNEI. This CDR3 spans 16 amino acids.

Points on this clone: With the read ending 3 residues before the CDR3 end, the germline J gene is used to fill in that end. J is TRBJ2-2 and V is TRBV4-2, with 15 bases matching TRBD2. After removal of 4 bases from V and 6 bases from J, the junction contained 15 bases not matched to a gene. In germline, CDR1 is LGHNA, CDR2 YNFKEQ. The CDR3 has 20 amino acids. The sequenced CDR3 bases are TGTGCCAGCAGCCTTAAGCCGGGGACTAGCGGGAGGATCGACCCCGGGGAG. Its translation: CASSLKPGTSGRIDPGE. The whole CDR3 reads CASSLKPGTSGRIDPGELFF.

As regards this clone: The CDR3 end falls 3 residues outside the read, so it is completed with the germline J gene. This chain connects TRBV29-1 to TRBJ2-3; 9 bases are a match to TRBD2. V shed 5 bases, J shed 4 bases, and the junction held 7 bases outside the gene matches. This CDR3 is built from 14 residues. CDR1 SQVTM and CDR2 ANQGSEA come from the germline V gene. The covered CDR3 bases are TGCAGCGTTATACCGGGACTAGCCGCAGATACG. It specifies CSVIPGLAADT. The complete CDR3 sequence is CSVIPGLAADTQYF.